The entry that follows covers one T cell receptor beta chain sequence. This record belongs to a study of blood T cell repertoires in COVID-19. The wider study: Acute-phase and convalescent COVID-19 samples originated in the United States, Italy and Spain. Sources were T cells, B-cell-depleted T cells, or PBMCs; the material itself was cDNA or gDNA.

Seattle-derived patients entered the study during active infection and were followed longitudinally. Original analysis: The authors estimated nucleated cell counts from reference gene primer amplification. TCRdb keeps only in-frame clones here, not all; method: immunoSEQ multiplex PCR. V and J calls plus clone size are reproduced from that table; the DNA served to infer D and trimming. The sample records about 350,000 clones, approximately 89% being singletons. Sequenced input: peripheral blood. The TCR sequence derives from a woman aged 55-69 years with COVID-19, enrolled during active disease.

CDR3 region: CASSLDHRGGETQYF. Here the CDR3 DNA reads TGTGCCAGCAGCTTAGATCACAGGGGGGGGGAGACCCAGTACTTC. The chain combines TRBV11-2 with TRBJ2-5; D may be TRBD1 (8 bases). Germline CDR1 reads SGHAT; CDR2 reads FQNNGV. Trimming took off 0 bases at V and 5 bases at J, with 13 bases between the two ends. This CDR3 comprises 15 residues.